A selection of T cell receptor beta chains follows, all from one sample in a study of blood T cell repertoires in COVID-19. Repertoires were generated with immunoSEQ multiplex PCR, while TCRdb's copy carries only in-frame clones and drops some. The top ten hold over 20% of the sample, which has tens of thousands of clones, roughly four fifths seen once. The sample taken for sequencing was peripheral blood. Receptors originate from an elderly woman with COVID-19, enrolled during active disease. The conserved cysteine and the conserved F or W are not part of the CDR3 here. The D gene is left open where the match is weak. Part of the rows lack a size; the others show once, few, many or a class for expanded clones.

>TRBJ2-7|TRBD2|TRBV18|-
ASSPPGLAGEQY
>TRBJ2-7|-|TRBV7-9|-
ASSTALTGSYEQY
>TRBJ1-1|-|TRBV3-1/TRBV3-2|-
ASYAAGHSTEAF
>TRBJ1-1|-|TRBV3-1/TRBV3-2|-
ASSQVPGNTEAF
>TRBJ2-3|TRBD2|TRBV20-1|once
SASLAGPDTQY
>TRBJ2-3|TRBD2|TRBV18|-
ASSRGSSTDTQY
>TRBJ2-1|TRBD2|TRBV3-1/TRBV3-2|few
ASSQVAGGTYNEQF
>TRBJ2-5|-|TRBV6-5|-
ASSFGVEETQY
>TRBJ2-5|-|TRBV30|-
AWSVGRGAQTQY
>TRBJ2-3|-|TRBV9|-
ASSATVLPGDTQY
>TRBJ2-5|TRBD1|TRBV14|-
ASSIQGQGETQY
>TRBJ1-2|TRBD1|TRBV10-3|-
AIRGQGADGYT
>TRBJ2-2|-|TRBV25-1|-
ASSGHPGTPNTGELF
>TRBJ2-7|TRBD2|TRBV11-2|-
ASSSETLGLAEQY
>TRBJ1-2|TRBD1|TRBV24-1|-
ATSPSGQGLNYGYT
>TRBJ2-7|TRBD2|TRBV5-6|-
ASSLSGRAYEQY
>TRBJ1-1|TRBD1|TRBV4-1|-
ASSLTGTGAAEAF
>TRBJ2-1|-|TRBV12-3/TRBV12-4|-
ASSLGSYEQF
>TRBJ2-5|-|TRBV5-4|-
ASSLRSQETQY
>TRBJ2-7|-|TRBV10-2|-
ASKEVSGSSYEQY
>TRBJ2-7|-|TRBV29-1|-
SVGSRDIPYEQY
>TRBJ2-1|TRBD2|TRBV7-6|-
ASSLRASGSGSYNEQF
>TRBJ2-2|TRBD2|TRBV5-1|-
ASSRLAGLNTGELF
>TRBJ2-7|TRBD2|TRBV29-1|-
SGGTSGNYEQY
>TRBJ1-3|TRBD1|TRBV28|-
ASSRRQGIGNTIY
>TRBJ2-3|-|TRBV15|-
ATSRELDTDTQY
>TRBJ1-5|TRBD1|TRBV9|-
ASSRGTGGQPQH
>TRBJ2-7|TRBD2|TRBV5-6|-
ASSFRVSAGGYEQY
>TRBJ2-1|-|TRBV27|-
ASTTRDASISYNEQF
>TRBJ2-5|-|TRBV3-1/TRBV3-2|-
ASSQGVAQETQY
>TRBJ1-2|-|TRBV4-2|-
ASSQDWGTQGYT
>TRBJ1-6|-|TRBV9|-
ASSVDIGDNSPLH
>TRBJ2-2|TRBD2|TRBV4-2|-
ASSQGPGLAVGGELF
>TRBJ2-3|TRBD2|TRBV5-8|-
ASSQLAGDTQY
>TRBJ2-3|-|TRBV7-2|-
ASSLAGGIDTQY
>TRBJ2-2|-|TRBV5-6|-
ASSFSSLPTGELF
>TRBJ1-1|TRBD1|TRBV7-2|-
ASSPQGAGTEAF
>TRBJ2-2|-|TRBV9|-
ASSPGLSNTGELF
>TRBJ1-6|-|TRBV6-4|-
ASRQSSYNSPLH
>TRBJ2-2|-|TRBV29-1|-
SVEEEGRGLF
>TRBJ1-4|TRBD1|TRBV19|-
ASSTPGQGRGKLF
>TRBJ2-7|TRBD1|TRBV18|-
ASSPSGTASEQY
>TRBJ1-1|-|TRBV19|-
ASSMTGDTEAF
>TRBJ1-2|-|TRBV3-1/TRBV3-2|-
ASSRGPAHGYT
>TRBJ1-1|-|TRBV20-1|-
SALGHQAF
>TRBJ1-5|-|TRBV21-1|-
ALGRTWQPQH